The rows below give T cell receptor beta chains drawn from one sample of a study of blood T cell repertoires in COVID-19. Some clones are missing from TCRdb's copy, which holds only in-frame ones; the method was immunoSEQ multiplex PCR. The table records 55,000 to 70,000 clones, approximately 78% of them present only once. The sequenced sample consisted of peripheral blood. These receptors all stem from a woman older than 75 with acute or convalescent COVID-19. Both conserved end residues are part of each CDR3. D genes are given only for firm matches. The size of a clone is reported for some rows only, either as once, few or many, or as a class for expanded clones.

clone_size: NA; d_call: NA; v_call: TRBV20-1; j_call: TRBJ2-7; cdr3_nt: TGCAGTGCTGTTACAGGGCGCGAGCAGTACTTC; cdr3_aa: CSAVTGREQYF
clone_size: few; d_call: NA; v_call: TRBV4-1; j_call: TRBJ2-2; cdr3_nt: TGCGCCAGCAACCCTCGGGCGGGCGTCACCGGGGAGCTGTTTTTT; cdr3_aa: CASNPRAGVTGELFF
clone_size: NA; d_call: NA; v_call: TRBV18; j_call: TRBJ1-1; cdr3_nt: TGTGCCAGCTCACCGAACAGAGAGAACACTGAAGCTTTCTTT; cdr3_aa: CASSPNRENTEAFF
clone_size: many; d_call: TRBD2; v_call: TRBV5-4; j_call: TRBJ2-7; cdr3_nt: TGTGCCAGCAGCTTGGGGTCGGGGGGACCATACGAGCAGTACTTC; cdr3_aa: CASSLGSGGPYEQYF
clone_size: NA; d_call: TRBD1; v_call: TRBV7-8; j_call: TRBJ1-2; cdr3_nt: TGTGCCAGCAGCCTAAAACAGGGGATCTATGGCTACACCTTC; cdr3_aa: CASSLKQGIYGYTF
clone_size: NA; d_call: TRBD1; v_call: TRBV18; j_call: TRBJ2-7; cdr3_nt: TGTGCCAGCTCCCAGGGGGTTACCTACGAGCAGTACTTC; cdr3_aa: CASSQGVTYEQYF
clone_size: few; d_call: NA; v_call: TRBV29-1; j_call: TRBJ1-1; cdr3_nt: TGCAGCGTTCCCAAACCGGGTAACACTGAAGCTTTCTTT; cdr3_aa: CSVPKPGNTEAFF
clone_size: NA; d_call: TRBD2; v_call: TRBV11-3; j_call: TRBJ2-3; cdr3_nt: TGTGCCAGCAGCAGTGGACTAGCGGGAGCTTCTAGCACAGATACGCAGTATTTT; cdr3_aa: CASSSGLAGASSTDTQYF
clone_size: NA; d_call: NA; v_call: TRBV2; j_call: TRBJ2-1; cdr3_nt: TGTGCCAGCGGATCGAGAGGCAGCTCCTACAATGAGCAGTTCTTC; cdr3_aa: CASGSRGSSYNEQFF
clone_size: NA; d_call: NA; v_call: TRBV10-1; j_call: TRBJ2-7; cdr3_nt: TGCGCCAGCAGTGATCAGGGGTGGAACGAGCAGTACTTC; cdr3_aa: CASSDQGWNEQYF
clone_size: NA; d_call: NA; v_call: TRBV11-2; j_call: TRBJ2-7; cdr3_nt: TGTGCCAGCAGCCGTCCCGGGTCCGGCTACGAGCAGTACTTC; cdr3_aa: CASSRPGSGYEQYF
clone_size: NA; d_call: NA; v_call: TRBV19; j_call: TRBJ2-3; cdr3_nt: TGTGCCAGTAGTATAGCTCCGGGTAGCACAGATACGCAGTATTTT; cdr3_aa: CASSIAPGSTDTQYF
clone_size: few; d_call: NA; v_call: TRBV19; j_call: TRBJ1-2; cdr3_nt: TGTGCCAGTCGCGACGGGAACTATGGCTACACCTTC; cdr3_aa: CASRDGNYGYTF
clone_size: NA; d_call: TRBD1; v_call: TRBV11-1; j_call: TRBJ2-3; cdr3_nt: TGTGCCAGCAGCGCCGACAGGGGCACAGATACGCAGTATTTT; cdr3_aa: CASSADRGTDTQYF
clone_size: NA; d_call: NA; v_call: TRBV10-2; j_call: TRBJ2-3; cdr3_nt: TGCGCCAGCAGTGAAGGCAGGGACACAGATACGCAGTATTTT; cdr3_aa: CASSEGRDTDTQYF
clone_size: NA; d_call: NA; v_call: TRBV6-5; j_call: TRBJ1-6; cdr3_nt: TGTGCCAGCATTCAGACAGCAAATTCACCCCTCCACTTT; cdr3_aa: CASIQTANSPLHF
clone_size: NA; d_call: TRBD1; v_call: TRBV2; j_call: TRBJ1-1; cdr3_nt: TGTGCCAGCAGGTATACGGGGGACAGTGGGAGTAAGACTGAAGCTTTCTTT; cdr3_aa: CASRYTGDSGSKTEAFF
clone_size: NA; d_call: NA; v_call: TRBV5-5; j_call: TRBJ1-1; cdr3_nt: TGTGCCAGCAGCTTGAATGAGGATTTTCTTCCTTTCTTT; cdr3_aa: CASSLNEDFLPFF
clone_size: medium-sized; d_call: NA; v_call: TRBV29-1; j_call: TRBJ2-1; cdr3_nt: TGCAGCGTTGAAGTAGTACCTAGCTCCTACAATGAGCAGTTCTTC; cdr3_aa: CSVEVVPSSYNEQFF
clone_size: NA; d_call: TRBD2; v_call: TRBV7-6; j_call: TRBJ2-3; cdr3_nt: TGTGCCAGCAGCTCCTCCGCGGGACTAGATAGTACGACGCAGTATTTT; cdr3_aa: CASSSSAGLDSTTQYF
clone_size: NA; d_call: TRBD2; v_call: TRBV5-1; j_call: TRBJ2-3; cdr3_nt: TGCGCCAGCAGCTTGGCCGGGGGTCGACTAGCACGCACAGATACGCAGTATTTT; cdr3_aa: CASSLAGGRLARTDTQYF
clone_size: NA; d_call: TRBD1; v_call: TRBV7-7; j_call: TRBJ2-5; cdr3_nt: TGTGCTAGCAGCTTAGCAGGGGGACGGACCCAGTACTTC; cdr3_aa: CASSLAGGRTQYF
clone_size: medium-sized; d_call: TRBD1; v_call: TRBV7-2; j_call: TRBJ1-1; cdr3_nt: TGTGCCAGCAGCCCAGACAGGGAAACTGAAGCTTTCTTT; cdr3_aa: CASSPDRETEAFF
clone_size: NA; d_call: TRBD1; v_call: TRBV19; j_call: TRBJ1-5; cdr3_nt: TGTGCCAGTTCGGACAGGGGCAATCAGCCCCAGCATTTT; cdr3_aa: CASSDRGNQPQHF
clone_size: NA; d_call: TRBD1; v_call: TRBV5-1; j_call: TRBJ2-7; cdr3_nt: TGCGCCAGCAGCCCGGAGGACAGGGAGATCGACGAGCAGTACTTC; cdr3_aa: CASSPEDREIDEQYF
clone_size: once; d_call: NA; v_call: TRBV18; j_call: TRBJ2-3; cdr3_nt: TGTGCCAGCTCGCAGACTAACACAGATACGCAGTATTTT; cdr3_aa: CASSQTNTDTQYF
clone_size: NA; d_call: NA; v_call: TRBV4-2; j_call: TRBJ1-4; cdr3_nt: TGTGCCAGCAGCCAAGTGGGACAAACTAATGAAAAACTGTTTTTT; cdr3_aa: CASSQVGQTNEKLFF
clone_size: NA; d_call: NA; v_call: TRBV29-1; j_call: TRBJ1-1; cdr3_nt: TGCAGCGTTGAAGAAGCCCACAGAAGCAGTAACACTGAAGCTTTCTTT; cdr3_aa: CSVEEAHRSSNTEAFF
clone_size: once; d_call: NA; v_call: TRBV5-1; j_call: TRBJ1-6; cdr3_nt: TGCGCCAGCAGCGTAGGCAGGGTTACAGATAATTCACCCCTCCACTTT; cdr3_aa: CASSVGRVTDNSPLHF
clone_size: NA; d_call: TRBD1; v_call: TRBV7-7; j_call: TRBJ2-6; cdr3_nt: TGTGCTAGCAGCCCGACAGGGGTCTCTGGGGCCAACGTCCTGACTTTC; cdr3_aa: CASSPTGVSGANVLTF
clone_size: NA; d_call: NA; v_call: TRBV10-3; j_call: TRBJ2-3; cdr3_nt: TGTGCCATCAGTGAGTCCGGAGACCATACGCAGTATTTT; cdr3_aa: CAISESGDHTQYF
clone_size: NA; d_call: NA; v_call: TRBV10-1; j_call: TRBJ2-1; cdr3_nt: TGCGCCAGCACCAAGGACAGTTTATACAATGAGCAGTTCTTC; cdr3_aa: CASTKDSLYNEQFF
clone_size: NA; d_call: TRBD1; v_call: TRBV4-2; j_call: TRBJ1-1; cdr3_nt: TGTGCCAGCAGCCAAGGGTTAGACAGGGCTTCCACTGAAGCTTTCTTT; cdr3_aa: CASSQGLDRASTEAFF
clone_size: NA; d_call: TRBD1; v_call: TRBV6-5; j_call: TRBJ1-1; cdr3_nt: TGTGCCAGCAGAAATGCAGGGGGCGGGAACACTGAAGCTTTCTTT; cdr3_aa: CASRNAGGGNTEAFF
clone_size: NA; d_call: NA; v_call: TRBV5-6; j_call: TRBJ1-5; cdr3_nt: TGTGCCAGCAGCGCTGCGGGGGCTACAGAGCCCCAGCATTTT; cdr3_aa: CASSAAGATEPQHF
clone_size: NA; d_call: TRBD2; v_call: TRBV3-1/TRBV3-2; j_call: TRBJ2-5; cdr3_nt: TGTGCCAGCAGCCTTAGCGGGGGCCAAGAGACCCAGTACTTC; cdr3_aa: CASSLSGGQETQYF
clone_size: NA; d_call: TRBD1; v_call: TRBV18; j_call: TRBJ2-4; cdr3_nt: TGTGCCAGCTCACTAGGTCGTCGACAGGGCGTAGCCAAAAACATTCAGTACTTC; cdr3_aa: CASSLGRRQGVAKNIQYF
clone_size: once; d_call: NA; v_call: TRBV6-5; j_call: TRBJ1-5; cdr3_nt: TGTGCCAGCAGTAGAGTAAGTGATCAGCCCCAGCATTTT; cdr3_aa: CASSRVSDQPQHF
clone_size: NA; d_call: NA; v_call: TRBV19; j_call: TRBJ2-7; cdr3_nt: TGTGCCAGTAGTGCGAACGGGGTTCCCAACTCCTACGAGCAGTACTTC; cdr3_aa: CASSANGVPNSYEQYF
clone_size: NA; d_call: NA; v_call: TRBV25-1; j_call: TRBJ1-6; cdr3_nt: TGTGCCAGCAGTGGACAGACACTCAATTCACCCCTCCACTTT; cdr3_aa: CASSGQTLNSPLHF
clone_size: NA; d_call: NA; v_call: TRBV5-4; j_call: TRBJ1-1; cdr3_nt: TGTGCCAGCAGCTTTCAGGGCGGGAGCACTGAAGCTTTCTTT; cdr3_aa: CASSFQGGSTEAFF
clone_size: NA; d_call: TRBD1; v_call: TRBV13; j_call: TRBJ2-7; cdr3_nt: TGTGCCAGCAGAAGACAGGGTATGGCATCCTACGAGCAGTACTTC; cdr3_aa: CASRRQGMASYEQYF